Presented here are 3 T cell receptor beta chains from one specimen sequenced in a study of blood T cells in healthy people across ages (dated by TCRdb to 2014 to 2015). Libraries came from 5' RACE. The reads were generated on an Illumina HiSeq 2500. The second PCR ran for about 6 to 12 cycles and used a J-beta primer mix along with a sample-barcoded 5' primer. TCRdb took the public reads, trimmed them with fastp at Q25, ran MiXCR for clone calling and kept in-frame beta chains. Rows are combined by CDR3 protein, so each entry shows the most common genes and DNA. The sample table contains around 940,000 distinct CDR3 sequences; only one count was recorded for just over 50% of them. The ten largest make up over 20% of the sample. Sequenced sample: blood. These receptors came from a woman aged 55-69 years in good health.

This clonotype has just a few counts. The V and J genes are TRBV20-1 and TRBJ2-5; D not certain. Looked up from germline, CDR1 is DFQATT and CDR2 is SNEGSKA (reference sequence). With 4 bases removed from V and 7 bases from J, the gap between germline ends came to 10 bases. The CDR3 consists of 11 residues. CDR3 in DNA: TGCAGTGCTAACTTAGGTCGGACCCAGTACTTC. Translation gives CSANLGRTQYF.

The sample holds one count of this clonotype. The chain joins TRBV7-9 to TRBJ2-7; weak D call: TRBD1 (6 bases). This CDR3 has 13 residues. V lost 5 bases, J lost 6 bases, and 14 bases lay in between. The germline CDR1 and CDR2 sequences are SEHNR and FQNEAQ (reference sequence). DNA for the CDR3: TGTGCCAGCAGCCAGGGGTGGGCAATCGAGCAGTACTTC. Its protein is CASSQGWAIEQYF.

The rearrangement uses TRBV29-1 and TRBJ1-3, with a weak D call TRBD1 (6 bases). V lost 6 bases, J lost 0 bases, and 12 bases lay in between. Germline assignment: CDR1 SQVTM and CDR2 ANQGSEA. There are 14 residues in the CDR3. CDR3 DNA sequence: TGCAGCGTGGATGAGGACAGCTCTGGAAACACCATATATTTT. The encoded protein is CSVDEDSSGNTIYF.